These 18 T cell receptor beta chains came from one sample sequenced in a study of low-dose radiotherapy and immunotherapy resistance in tumors. Primers targeting TRAV and TRBV primed first-strand cDNA, covering alpha and beta chains. The PCR that amplified TCRs ran for approximately 20 cycles, relying on a constant-region primer and a V-primer adapter. A single record per CDR3 protein comes from TCRdb applying MiXCR to the reads. This sample has several thousand distinct CDR3 sequences, with approximately 57% found just once. The receptors here all came from a human donor with advanced metastatic prostate, ovarian, gallbladder or colorectal cancer (not recorded which). This table probably holds off-target reads from a library built for another chain.

This clonotype was counted a few times. V gene TRBV18 combines with J gene TRBJ2-1; tentatively, D is TRBD1 (5 bases). CDR1 and CDR2 from the germline V gene are KGHSH and LQKENI. This CDR3 spans 14 amino acids. Trimming took off 2 bases at V and 3 bases at J, with 8 bases between the two ends. In DNA form, the CDR3 reads TGTGCCAGCTCACCAACGCAGGGCTACAATGAGCAGTTCTTC. It translates to CASSPTQGYNEQFF.

This clonotype was observed a handful of times. The chain carries TRBV6-2 or TRBV6-3 and TRBJ1-5; D is unclear. This CDR3 has 13 residues. With 2 bases removed from V and 6 bases from J, the gap between germline ends came to 8 bases. The germline gives CDR1 MNHEY, CDR2 SVGEGT. CDR3 amino acids: CASSYEGFQPQHF. CDR3 coding DNA: TGTGCCAGCAGTTACGAAGGGTTTCAGCCCCAGCATTTT.

The chain combines TRBV2 with TRBJ2-1; no clear D gene. The V end lost 5 bases, the J end lost 6 bases, and 8 bases lay between the germline ends. Germline V CDR1 and CDR2: SNHLY, FYNNEI. The CDR3 is made up of 12 amino acids. CDR3 region: CASSPTLNEQFF. The CDR3 bases are TGTGCCAGCAGTCCCACACTCAATGAGCAGTTCTTC.

CDR3: CSASRRVFETQYF. The CDR3 nucleotides read TGCAGTGCTAGTAGGAGGGTTTTCGAGACCCAGTACTTC. The chain carries TRBV20-1 and TRBJ2-5, with D possibly TRBD2 on 6 matching bases. V lost 3 bases and J lost 5, with 13 bases in between. CDR1 DFQATT and CDR2 SNEGSKA come from the germline V gene (reference sequence). The CDR3 length is 13 residues.

This clonotype was recorded only once. The V call is TRBV29-1, the J call TRBJ1-2; weak D call: TRBD1 (5 bases). Germline V gives CDR1 SQVTM, CDR2 ANQGSEA. CDR3 size: 12 residues. The germline V and J ends were trimmed by 6 bases and 2 bases, with 10 bases remaining between them. For the CDR3, the DNA is TGCAGCGTAAACCCAGGGAACTATGGCTACACCTTC. Translation gives CSVNPGNYGYTF.

This clonotype appeared once. The chain couples TRBV27 to TRBJ1-1; TRBD1 agrees at 10 bases. Germline trimming cut 2 bases from V and 0 bases from J; bases unmatched to any gene: 9. CDR3 length: 18 amino acids. The germline gives CDR1 MNHEY, CDR2 SMNVEV (reference sequence). CDR3 DNA sequence: TGTGCCAGCAGTTTACGGGCGGGACAGGGGCGAATGAACACTGAAGCTTTCTTT. This encodes CASSLRAGQGRMNTEAFF.

The rearrangement links TRBV12-3 or TRBV12-4 to TRBJ1-5; D remains unclear. V dropped 6 bases and J dropped 0 bases, with 12 bases sitting between them. The CDR3 spans 15 residues. CDR3 sequence reads: CASRYSGSSNQPQHF. The CDR3 DNA is TGTGCCAGCAGGTACTCGGGGAGTAGCAATCAGCCCCAGCATTTT.

This sequence joins TRBV6-2 or TRBV6-3 and TRBJ2-1; 11 bases are shared with TRBD2. CDR1 is MNHEY and CDR2 is SVGEGT in the germline V gene. The trim removed 5 bases at V and 3 bases at J, leaving 3 bases unmatched. This CDR3 is 15 amino acids long. The chain's CDR3 is CASSVTSGGYNEQFF. DNA of the CDR3: TGTGCCAGCAGTGTTACTAGCGGGGGCTACAATGAGCAGTTCTTC.

In DNA, the CDR3 is TGTGCCAGCAGGGGCGACGGCTACACTGAAGCTTTCTTT. As protein: CASRGDGYTEAFF. The chain has TRBV2 and TRBJ1-1, with D unclear. V was clipped by 6 bases and J by 3 bases, with 11 bases between them. The length of the CDR3 is 13 residues. The germline V gene encodes CDR1 SNHLY and CDR2 FYNNEI.

This sequence joins TRBV28 and TRBJ2-7; perhaps TRBD2 as D (6 bases). There are 15 residues in the CDR3. Germline CDR1 MDHEN, CDR2 SYDVKM. Between the trimmed V and J ends, which lost 6 bases and 1 base, there was a span of 16 bases. CDR3 sequence (DNA): TGTGCCAGCAGAGGAGTCGGGGGAAAATCCTACGAGCAGTACTTC. Translation gives CASRGVGGKSYEQYF.

This chain links TRBV30 with TRBJ1-4; tentative D call: TRBD1 (5 bases). CDR1 and CDR2 (germline): GTSNPN, SVGIG (reference sequence). Trimming removed 5 bases from V and 8 bases from J, with 15 bases in between. The CDR3 is made up of 13 amino acids. In DNA, the CDR3 is TGTGCCTGGTCGTGGCAAAGGGGAGAAAAACTGTTTTTT. Protein product: CAWSWQRGEKLFF.

By frequency in the sample, this clonotype is medium-sized. The chain couples TRBV7-9 to TRBJ2-1, with D perhaps matching TRBD1 (5 bases). The V end was cut by 4 bases, the J end by 7 bases, with 11 bases between. CDR1 is SEHNR and CDR2 is FQNEAQ in the germline V gene (reference sequence). The CDR3 spans 13 residues. The DNA for the CDR3 is TGTGCCAGCAGCTCACTCAGGGTTAATGAGCAGTTCTTC. Its protein product is CASSSLRVNEQFF.

The V gene is TRBV7-8, the J gene TRBJ2-1; TRBD2 matches at 7 bases. CDR3 length equals 16 residues. Trimming at V came to 6 bases and at J to 3 bases, leaving 11 bases not matched to a gene. Germline values: CDR1 SGHVS, CDR2 FQNEAQ. The CDR3 is CASRRLAAPSYNEQFF. The CDR3, as DNA: TGTGCCAGCAGAAGACTAGCTGCCCCCAGCTACAATGAGCAGTTCTTC.

The chain combines TRBV28 with TRBJ2-1; D is perhaps TRBD2 (6 bases). With 6 bases removed from V and 9 bases from J, the gap between germline ends came to 24 bases. CDR3 size: 16 residues. CDR1 and CDR2 from the germline V gene are MDHEN and SYDVKM. The CDR3 region is CASSQPTGRRGGEQFF. CDR3 nucleotides: TGTGCCAGCAGCCAGCCGACGGGCCGGCGGGGAGGTGAGCAGTTCTTC.

The chain has TRBV10-3 and TRBJ1-6; TRBD1 agrees at 9 bases. V gave up 6 bases and J gave up 4 bases; unmatched junction bases: 4. This CDR3 has 15 amino acids. Germline V CDR1 and CDR2: ENHRY, SYGVKD. The CDR3 region is CAIRPGTGYNSPLHF. CDR3 DNA sequence: TGTGCCATCAGGCCTGGGACAGGGTATAATTCACCCCTCCACTTT.

The gene calls are TRBV5-6 and TRBJ2-1; the match to TRBD1 covers 11 bases. Germline CDR1 is SGHDT and CDR2 is YYEEEE. The V and J ends lost 5 bases and 6 bases, in that order; junction bases with no gene match: 10. The CDR3 is made up of 16 amino acids. CDR3 nucleotides: TGTGCCAGCAGTTTAACCGGGACAGGGGGACGCAATGAGCAGTTCTTC. This translates into CASSLTGTGGRNEQFF.

Here the CDR3 DNA reads TGTGCCAGCAGCCCGCGGACACCGGCCTACGAGCAGTACTTC. Its protein is CASSPRTPAYEQYF. The chain couples TRBV9 to TRBJ2-7, with D perhaps TRBD1 (5 bases). The germline V gene has CDR1 SGDLS and CDR2 YYNGEE. This CDR3 region has 14 residues. V lost 4 bases and J lost 2, with 13 bases in between.

CDR3 DNA sequence: TGCGCCAGCAGCCAGATTCTCAGAGGCTCCTACAATGAGCAGTTCTTC. Residues: CASSQILRGSYNEQFF. The genes are TRBV4-3 and TRBJ2-1; D remains unclear. CDR3 length: 16 residues. V was shortened by 3 bases and J by 0 bases, with 12 bases between the two germline ends. Germline-derived CDR1 and CDR2 are LGHNA and YSLEER.